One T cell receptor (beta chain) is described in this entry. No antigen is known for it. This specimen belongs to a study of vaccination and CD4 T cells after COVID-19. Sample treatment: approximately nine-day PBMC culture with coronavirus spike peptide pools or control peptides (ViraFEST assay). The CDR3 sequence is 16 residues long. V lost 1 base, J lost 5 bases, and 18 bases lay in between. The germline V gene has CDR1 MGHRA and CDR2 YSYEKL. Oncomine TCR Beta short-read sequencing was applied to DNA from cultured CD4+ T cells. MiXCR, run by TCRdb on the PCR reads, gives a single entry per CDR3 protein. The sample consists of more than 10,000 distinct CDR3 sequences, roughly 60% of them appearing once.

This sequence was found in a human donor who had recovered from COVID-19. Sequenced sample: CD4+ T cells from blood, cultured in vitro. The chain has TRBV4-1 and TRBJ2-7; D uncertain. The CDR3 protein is CASSQVNMGWADEQYF. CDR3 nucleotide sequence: TGCGCCAGCAGCCAAGTGAATATGGGGTGGGCGGACGAGCAGTACTTC.